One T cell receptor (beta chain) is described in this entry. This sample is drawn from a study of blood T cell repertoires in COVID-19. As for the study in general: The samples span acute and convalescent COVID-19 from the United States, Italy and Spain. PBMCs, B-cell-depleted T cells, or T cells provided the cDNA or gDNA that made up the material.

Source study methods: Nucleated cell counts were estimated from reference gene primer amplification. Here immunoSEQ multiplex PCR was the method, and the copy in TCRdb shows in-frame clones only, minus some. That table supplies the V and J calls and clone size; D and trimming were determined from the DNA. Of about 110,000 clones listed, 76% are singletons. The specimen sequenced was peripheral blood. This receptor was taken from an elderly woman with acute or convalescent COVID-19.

CDR3 loop: CATSDTGQGVETQYF. In DNA form, the CDR3 reads TGTGCCACCAGTGATACAGGACAGGGGGTAGAGACCCAGTACTTC. The chain has TRBV24-1 and TRBJ2-5; 10 bases are shared with TRBD1. V trimming: 3 bases; J trimming: 4 bases; junction bases outside the gene matches: 4. The germline V gene encodes CDR1 KGHDR and CDR2 SFDVKD. The CDR3 has 15 residues.